The sequence of this T cell receptor beta chain was determined in a study of blood T cell repertoires in COVID-19. Overall study context: PBMCs, B-cell-depleted T cells, or T cells were the source of the cDNA or gDNA that made up the material.

Sequencing was performed with immunoSEQ multiplex PCR; in TCRdb, only in-frame clones are kept and a portion is missing. This table holds approximately 170,000 clones, 75% to 90% found once. This CDR3 region has 14 residues. CDR1 and CDR2 (germline): SGHDT, YYEEEE. V was cut by 4 bases and J by 2 bases, with 9 bases left in between. Input material: peripheral blood. The chain is built from TRBV5-6 and TRBJ2-2; TRBD2 is a possible D gene (6 bases). The clonotype originates from a human donor in a cohort sampled during active COVID-19. The CDR3 DNA sequence: TGTGCCAGCAGCCCGGGAGTTAACACCGGGGAGCTGTTTTTT. Protein product: CASSPGVNTGELFF.